These 10 T cell receptor beta chains were all obtained from the same sample, sequenced in a study of T cell repertoires in cytomegalovirus infection (dated by TCRdb to between 2018 and 2020). Sequencing used an Illumina HiSeq 1500. The public reads were quality trimmed at Q25 with fastp and then assembled into clones with MiXCR by TCRdb, keeping productive beta chains. When rows share a CDR3 protein, they turn into one entry using the most common DNA and genes. The sample data list 100,000 to 150,000 distinct CDR3 sequences, and almost 9% of these were observed just once. The ten largest account for around a tenth of the sample. The sequenced material came from PBMCs. These receptors came from a human donor in good health (CMV status not recorded). Some clones in this sample may be carry-over from other donors' samples.

This clonotype was counted between two and nine times. The chain combines TRBV29-1 with TRBJ2-7, with 9 bases lining up with TRBD1. With V trimmed by 3 bases and J by 1 base, 10 bases remained unmatched. In germline, CDR1 is SQVTM, CDR2 ANQGSEA. CDR3 length: 16 amino acids. CDR3 residues: CSVDREIGTGSYEQYF. The CDR3, as DNA: TGCAGCGTTGATCGCGAGATAGGGACAGGGTCCTACGAGCAGTACTTC.

Ten or more counts support this clonotype. The chain couples TRBV6-1 to TRBJ2-3, with D unresolved. Germline V gene lookup returns CDR1 MNHNS and CDR2 SASEGT. V lost 2 bases and J 5 bases, leaving 5 bases between the germline ends. The CDR3 covers 12 residues. CDR3 residues: CASSERIDTQYF. CDR3 coding DNA: TGTGCCAGCAGTGAACGGATAGATACGCAGTATTTT.

On this clonotype: With a much larger clone just one base away, this may be a read error. V gene TRBV20-1 combines with J gene TRBJ1-6; perhaps TRBD1 as D (5 bases). The CDR3 spans 14 residues. The V end was cut by 2 bases, the J end by 6 bases, with 11 bases between. Per germline, CDR1 DFQATT and CDR2 SNEGSKA (reference sequence). CDR3 loop: CSARNLTANSPLHF. DNA of the CDR3: TGCAGTGCTAGAAATCTGACAGCTAATTCACCCCTCCACTTT.

This clonotype showed up many times. V usage is TRBV10-3 and J usage is TRBJ2-1; D tentatively fits TRBD1 or TRBD2 (5 bases each). V lost 6 bases and J 1 base, leaving 13 bases between the germline ends. CDR1 and CDR2 from the germline V gene are ENHRY and SYGVKD. This CDR3 contains 15 residues. The CDR3 DNA follows: TGTGCCATCAGCGCGGCCGGGGCTTCCTACAATGAGCAGTTCTTC. It is translated as CAISAAGASYNEQFF.

This clonotype was seen more than once but under ten times. The V and J genes are TRBV6-5 and TRBJ1-3; no definite D call. Germline CDR1 MNHEY, CDR2 SVGAGI. V was clipped by 7 bases and J by 0 bases, with 7 bases between them. The CDR3 consists of 13 residues. CDR3 sequence (DNA): TGTGCCAGCAAGATAAACTCTGGAAACACCATATATTTT. Protein product: CASKINSGNTIYF.

The rearrangement uses TRBV6-5 and TRBJ1-5; D is unclear. Per the germline V gene, CDR1 is MNHEY and CDR2 is SVGAGI. This CDR3 has 14 amino acids. V was clipped by 6 bases and J by 6 bases, with 15 bases between them. CDR3 loop: CASSLTASRQPQHF. DNA of the CDR3: TGTGCCAGCAGCTTAACAGCTTCCCGTCAGCCCCAGCATTTT.

V gene TRBV19 combines with J gene TRBJ1-6, with D perhaps matching TRBD1 (5 bases). V was pared by 7 bases and J by 10 bases, with 20 bases between. Germline V gene sequence: CDR1 LNHDA, CDR2 SQIVND (reference sequence). This CDR3 contains 15 residues. The CDR3 protein is CASTRSDTLKSPLHF. The CDR3 DNA reads TGTGCCAGTACTAGATCGGACACCCTGAAATCACCCCTCCACTTT.

The CDR3 sequence is CSASMDSATNEKLFF. In nucleotides, the CDR3 is TGCAGTGCCTCGATGGACAGTGCAACTAATGAAAAACTGTTTTTT. This chain links TRBV20-1 with TRBJ1-4; the D gene is possibly TRBD1 (6 bases). The CDR3 totals 15 residues. V lost 6 bases and J 0 bases, leaving 14 bases between the germline ends. CDR1 is DFQATT and CDR2 is SNEGSKA in the germline V gene (reference sequence).

In its sample, this clonotype was seen many times. This CDR3 is CASSFQGSTDTQYF. CDR3 nucleotide sequence: TGTGCCAGCAGTTTTCAGGGTAGCACAGATACGCAGTATTTT. This chain connects TRBV28 to TRBJ2-3, with D possibly matching TRBD1 (5 bases). This CDR3 contains 14 residues. Germline loops: CDR1 MDHEN, CDR2 SYDVKM. V was clipped by 3 bases and J by 0 bases, with 7 bases between them.

This clonotype was observed at least ten times. V gene TRBV7-9 combines with J gene TRBJ1-2; 7 nucleotides line up with TRBD1. V lost 5 bases, J lost 4 bases, and 10 bases stayed unmatched. CDR3 size: 15 residues. CDR1 is SEHNR, CDR2 FQNEAQ, per germline (reference sequence). The CDR3 spells CASSGQVLSLYGYTF. CDR3 coding DNA: TGTGCCAGCAGCGGACAGGTCCTTTCTCTCTATGGCTACACCTTC.